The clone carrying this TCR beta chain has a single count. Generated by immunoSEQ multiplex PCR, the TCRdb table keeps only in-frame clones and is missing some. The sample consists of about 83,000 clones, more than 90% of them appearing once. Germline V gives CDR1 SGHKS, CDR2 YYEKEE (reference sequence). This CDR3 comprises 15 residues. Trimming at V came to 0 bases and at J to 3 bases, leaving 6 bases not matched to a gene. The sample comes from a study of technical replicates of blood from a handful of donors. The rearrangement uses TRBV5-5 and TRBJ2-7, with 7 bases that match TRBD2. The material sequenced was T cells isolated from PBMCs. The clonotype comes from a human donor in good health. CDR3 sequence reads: CASSLEFGGGYEQYF. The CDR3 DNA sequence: TGTGCCAGCAGCTTGGAGTTTGGGGGGGGCTACGAGCAGTACTTC.